This entry is about one TCR beta chain. This sample was included in a study of beta chain features in type 1 diabetes. V dropped 4 bases and J dropped 0; count of bases not matched to a gene: 17. The V gene's germline CDR1 is ENHRY and CDR2 SYGVKD. The CDR3 has 19 residues. The isolated RNA, all of it, was reverse transcribed, so expressed TCRB transcripts were what got sequenced. The method was immunoSEQ multiplex PCR; TCRdb's version includes in-frame clones alone and lacks a portion of them. The sample includes roughly 450,000 clones, roughly 13% of them seen just once. The origin of this receptor is a man between 25 and 39 years old in good health. The sample consisted of naive CD4+ T cells from blood. The gene calls are TRBV10-3 and TRBJ1-1, with 7 bases that match TRBD1. CDR3 protein: CAISGHRRQGGEMNTEAFF. The CDR3 DNA sequence: TGTGCCATCAGTGGACATAGGAGACAGGGTGGAGAAATGAACACTGAAGCTTTCTTT.